This T cell receptor beta chain was documented in a study of Graves' ophthalmopathy and Graves' hyperthyroidism. Study-wide findings and caveats: Most thyroid-expanded clonotypes exceeding 0.001 frequency were also found in blood.

CDR3 length equals 14 residues. V was trimmed by 9 bases and J by 2 bases, leaving 17 bases between them. Per germline, CDR1 SGHTA and CDR2 FQGNSA. Amplified TCR beta CDR3 regions were obtained using RNA transcripts as template. Investigators did first-round RT-PCR with HTBI primers, then second-round multiplex PCR. TCRdb analysed the multiplex PCR reads with MiXCR anew, one entry per CDR3 protein. The table lists 500,000 to 800,000 distinct CDR3 sequences, about 38% of them singletons. As regards this clonotype: No antigen is known for it. This may be a read error, as it is one base from a much larger clone.

Sequencing was performed on peripheral blood. This chain links TRBV7-2 with TRBJ2-7; D remains unclear. This sequence originates from an adult man with Graves' ophthalmopathy. The CDR3 sequence: CASSIRADPYEQYF. The CDR3 DNA follows: TGTGCCAGTAGTATAAGGGCAGACCCCTACGAGCAGTACTTC.